These T cell receptor beta chains were read from a single sample in a study of blood T cell repertoires in COVID-19. TCRdb keeps only in-frame clones here, not all; method: immunoSEQ multiplex PCR. This table holds 250,000 to 350,000 clones, roughly 87% found once. The sequenced material came from peripheral blood. These receptor sequences come from a man aged 18 to 30 with active or convalescent COVID-19. Both conserved end residues are part of each CDR3. A D gene is named only where the DNA matches it firmly. Where a row states a size, it is once, few, many or the class of an expanded clone; other rows omit it.

TRBV7-8	TRBJ2-1	-	once	TGTGCCAGCAGCTTAGAAGCTAGCAGCTACAATGAGCAGTTCTTC	CASSLEASSYNEQFF
TRBV5-1	TRBJ2-3	TRBD1	-	TGCGCCAGCAGCTTTCTACAGGGGAGCACAGATACGCAGTATTTT	CASSFLQGSTDTQYF
TRBV27	TRBJ2-7	TRBD1	-	TGTGCCAGCAGTCCGTGGACAGGGACCCTAGGCGAGCAGTACTTC	CASSPWTGTLGEQYF
TRBV28	TRBJ2-7	-	once	TGTGCCAGCAGTCGGGGGTTAATTTACGAGCAGTACTTC	CASSRGLIYEQYF
TRBV9	TRBJ2-2	TRBD2	-	TGTGCCAGCAGCGAGACCAAAAATCTAGCGGAGTTCACCGGGGAGCTGTTTTTT	CASSETKNLAEFTGELFF
TRBV14	TRBJ2-2	-	once	TGTGCCAGCAGCTTGCTAACAGGGAACACCGGGGAGCTGTTTTTT	CASSLLTGNTGELFF
TRBV5-1	TRBJ2-3	-	-	TGCGCCAGCAGGTCAATTAGCACAGATACGCAGTATTTT	CASRSISTDTQYF
TRBV27	TRBJ2-7	-	-	TGTGCCAGCAGTTTATCCGGGTCCCGATACGAGCAGTACTTC	CASSLSGSRYEQYF
TRBV11-1	TRBJ2-3	-	-	TGTGCCAGCAGGTCGGACAGTCCGGGAATCGATACGCAGTATTTT	CASRSDSPGIDTQYF
TRBV6-5	TRBJ1-2	TRBD1	once	TGTGCCAGCAGTTTGACAGGGGGCGGAGGCTACACCTTC	CASSLTGGGGYTF
TRBV15	TRBJ2-1	-	few	TGTGCCACCAGCAGAGATCTTGGGAGGACCTACAATGAGCAGTTCTTC	CATSRDLGRTYNEQFF
TRBV23-1	TRBJ1-1	-	-	TGCGCCAGCAGTCGTTGTAGGGGGGGGTCCCTGAAACTGAACACTGAAGCTTTCTTT	CASSRCRGGSLKLNTEAFF
TRBV5-5	TRBJ2-7	-	-	TGTGCCAGCAGCCCTAGGACAGAGACGACCGAGCAGTACTTC	CASSPRTETTEQYF
TRBV5-1	TRBJ1-6	TRBD1	-	TGCGCCAGCAGCACGGGGACAGGGGGAGGTTCACCCCTCCACTTT	CASSTGTGGGSPLHF
TRBV28	TRBJ2-3	TRBD2	-	TGTGCCAGCAGTTTTCTGGCGGGAGGGTGGTTAGATACGCAGTATTTT	CASSFLAGGWLDTQYF
TRBV5-1	TRBJ2-2	TRBD2	-	TGCGCCAGCAGCCTCCGGGACTATGTTCCCGGGGAGCTGTTTTTT	CASSLRDYVPGELFF
TRBV21-1	TRBJ2-5	-	-	TGTGCCAGCAGCAATCTAGCGGGAGGGCCTGTTTTTATCCGAGAGACCCAGTACTTC	CASSNLAGGPVFIRETQYF
TRBV7-2	TRBJ2-2	-	once	TGTGCCAGCAGCTCGCGTTTCGACAGGATAGCCGGGGAGCTGTTTTTT	CASSSRFDRIAGELFF
TRBV11-2	TRBJ1-1	TRBD1	-	TGTGCCAGCAGCCGGACAGGGGAATCGCACACTGAAGCTTTCTTT	CASSRTGESHTEAFF
TRBV28	TRBJ1-4	-	-	TGTGCCAGCAGTTTTCAAGGGGCTAGTGAAAAACTGTTTTTT	CASSFQGASEKLFF
TRBV6-5	TRBJ2-7	TRBD1	-	TGTGCCAGCAGCCCCCGGGACAGGGAGGTCGAGCAGTACTTC	CASSPRDREVEQYF
TRBV5-1	TRBJ2-7	-	-	TGCGCCAGCAGCTTGTATGTTGGTCGCGGGGGCAGCTCCTACGAGCAGTACTTC	CASSLYVGRGGSSYEQYF
TRBV5-1	TRBJ2-2	-	-	TGCGCCAGCAGCTTTAGGGGCAAACAGGGTACCGGGGAGCTGTTTTTT	CASSFRGKQGTGELFF
TRBV5-1	TRBJ2-3	-	-	TGCGCCAGCATCGCCGCGGGGTCGGATACGCAGTATTTT	CASIAAGSDTQYF
TRBV7-3	TRBJ2-3	TRBD2	-	TGTGCCAGCAGCTTAGGCAGACTAGCGGGAGGGAGCACAGATACGCAGTATTTT	CASSLGRLAGGSTDTQYF
TRBV5-5	TRBJ2-6	-	-	TGTGCCAGCAGCTTGAGTGCCGGGACTGGGGCCAACGTCCTGACTTTC	CASSLSAGTGANVLTF
TRBV13	TRBJ1-1	-	-	TGTGCCAGCAGCTTAGGACACCGGAACACTGAAGCTTTCTTT	CASSLGHRNTEAFF
TRBV4-2	TRBJ2-2	-	-	TGTGCCAGCAGCGTACTCTATCCGGGGGCCGGGGAGCTGTTTTTT	CASSVLYPGAGELFF
TRBV9	TRBJ2-7	TRBD1	-	TGTGCCAGCAGTCAAGGGGGCGGAACGGTGGAGCAGTACTTC	CASSQGGGTVEQYF
TRBV7-9	TRBJ1-3	-	-	TGTGCCAGCAGCTTAGCAGGGGTAGTTTCTGGAAACACCATATATTTT	CASSLAGVVSGNTIYF
TRBV27	TRBJ2-7	-	-	TGTGCCAGCAGTTTAAATGCTGCCGGGGTCTACGAGCAGTACTTC	CASSLNAAGVYEQYF
TRBV5-6	TRBJ1-5	-	few	TGTGCCAGCAGCCGAGGGCGTAGTCAGCCCCAGCATTTT	CASSRGRSQPQHF
TRBV12-5	TRBJ2-5	TRBD1	once	TGTGCTAGTGGTTTGCGACAGGGCAAAGAGACCCAGTACTTC	CASGLRQGKETQYF
TRBV5-6	TRBJ2-7	-	-	TGTGCCAGCAGCCACACCGTGGGGGGTGAAGACGAGCAGTACTTC	CASSHTVGGEDEQYF
TRBV5-4	TRBJ2-5	TRBD1	-	TGTGCCAGCAGCCGCCAACAGGGGACCCAAGAGACCCAGTACTTC	CASSRQQGTQETQYF
TRBV11-2	TRBJ1-2	TRBD1	-	TGTGCCAGCAGCGCCCGACAGGGGGCTGATGGCTACACCTTC	CASSARQGADGYTF
TRBV5-1	TRBJ1-1	TRBD1	once	TGCGCCAGCAGCGGACAGGGGTACACTGAAGCTTTCTTT	CASSGQGYTEAFF
TRBV6-2/TRBV6-3	TRBJ2-7	TRBD2	-	TGTGCCAGCAGTACCCGGGATAGCGGGGGTTCCTACGAGCAGTACTTC	CASSTRDSGGSYEQYF
TRBV5-6	TRBJ2-1	TRBD2	-	TGTGCCAGCATCCTGAGCGGGAGGGCCCGCAATGAGCAGTTCTTC	CASILSGRARNEQFF
TRBV5-5	TRBJ2-5	-	-	TGTGCCAGCAGTTTCGACAGGAGATCCTTGACCCAGTACTTC	CASSFDRRSLTQYF
TRBV7-9	TRBJ1-4	TRBD1	once	TGTGCCAGCAGATGGGGGACAGCTGCAACTAATGAAAAACTGTTTTTT	CASRWGTAATNEKLFF
TRBV29-1	TRBJ1-4	TRBD1	-	TGCAGCGGGGGACCGGGACAGGGAGGAGAAAAACTGTTTTTT	CSGGPGQGGEKLFF
TRBV18	TRBJ1-5	-	-	TGTGCCAGCTCACTTACCGAGGACAATCAGCCCCAGCATTTT	CASSLTEDNQPQHF
TRBV5-5	TRBJ2-5	-	-	TGTGCCAGCAGCAGGGGTCCAGAAGAGACCCAGTACTTC	CASSRGPEETQYF
TRBV6-5	TRBJ2-5	TRBD1	once	TGTGCCAGCAGTTATGAGGGGGCGAGTTCGGAGACCCAGTACTTC	CASSYEGASSETQYF
TRBV10-1	TRBJ2-1	TRBD2	-	TGCGCCAGCAGCCCCTCTCCGGGACTAGCGGGATACAATGAGCAGTTCTTC	CASSPSPGLAGYNEQFF
TRBV2	TRBJ2-3	-	-	TGTGCCGGCGGAGGCCTAACCCCCACAGATACGCAGTATTTT	CAGGGLTPTDTQYF
TRBV19	TRBJ2-2	TRBD1	once	TGTGCCAGTAGTTCGCAAGGGGGCCCTACCGGGGAGCTGTTTTTT	CASSSQGGPTGELFF